One sample yielded the 15 T cell receptor beta chains listed below, sequenced in a study of T cell responses to AZD1222 COVID-19 vaccine. TCRdb keeps only in-frame clones here, not all; method: immunoSEQ multiplex PCR. The sample has 95,000 to 130,000 clones, approximately 90% seen once. The starting material was peripheral blood, obtained 28 days after the second AZD1222 dose. The receptors were sampled from an adult who received the AZD1222 COVID-19 vaccine.

The rearrangement links TRBV20-1 to TRBJ1-5, with D perhaps matching TRBD1 (6 bases). In germline, CDR1 is DFQATT, CDR2 SNEGSKA (reference sequence). Deletions cut 3 bases from V and 6 bases from J, with 15 bases between. The CDR3 spans 14 residues. CDR3 protein: CSASRGGRGQPQHF. The CDR3, as DNA: TGCAGTGCTAGTCGCGGGGGCAGAGGTCAGCCCCAGCATTTT.

This rearrangement joins TRBV11-1 to TRBJ2-7; 8 bases match TRBD1. The V gene end was trimmed by 2 bases and the J gene end by 7 bases; junction bases not matched to a gene: 7. The CDR3 has 14 amino acids. Germline V lookup: CDR1 SGHAT, CDR2 FQDESV (reference sequence). CDR3 in amino acids: CASSLTQGAREQYF. The CDR3 region has the DNA TGTGCCAGCAGCTTAACGCAGGGGGCGAGGGAGCAGTACTTC.

The V gene is TRBV5-1, the J gene TRBJ2-5; D not resolved. This CDR3 has 12 residues. Germline V gene data show CDR1 as SGHRS and CDR2 as YFSETQ. V dropped 2 bases and J dropped 5 bases, with 7 bases sitting between them. The CDR3 DNA reads TGCGCCAGCAGCTTCGATCACGAGACCCAGTACTTC. Protein sequence: CASSFDHETQYF.

The chain joins TRBV6-2 or TRBV6-3 to TRBJ1-3; possibly TRBD1 for D (5 bases). V was clipped by 2 bases and J by 4 bases, with 15 bases between them. Germline V gene sequence: CDR1 MNHEY, CDR2 SVGEGT. CDR3 length: 16 amino acids. The DNA of the CDR3 is TGTGCCAGCAGTTACGACGGGGCGAGCCCCGGAAACACCATATATTTT. Its translation is CASSYDGASPGNTIYF.

The chain links TRBV5-1 to TRBJ2-7; D is tentatively TRBD1 or TRBD2 (5 bases each). Germline V gene data show CDR1 as SGHRS and CDR2 as YFSETQ. The CDR3 runs to 15 residues. V lost 0 bases, J lost 4 bases, and 14 bases lay in between. The CDR3 reads CASSLVAGSPYEQYF. The CDR3 coding sequence is TGCGCCAGCAGCTTGGTGGCAGGGAGTCCATACGAGCAGTACTTC.

The V call is TRBV3-1 (or the pseudogene TRBV3-2), the J call TRBJ2-1; D call uncertain. Germline V gene sequence: CDR1 LGHDT, CDR2 YNNKEL (reference sequence). V was trimmed by 1 base and J by 0 bases, leaving 10 bases between them. This CDR3 region has 16 residues. The CDR3 nucleotides are TGTGCCAGCAGCCAAGGTATGGCTGACTCCTACAATGAGCAGTTCTTC. Its protein product is CASSQGMADSYNEQFF.

The chain joins TRBV7-2 to TRBJ1-1; TRBD1 matches at 8 bases. Germline values: CDR1 SGHTA, CDR2 FQGNSA. V was clipped by 4 bases and J by 4 bases; unmatched bases: 5. The CDR3 totals 14 residues. The CDR3 DNA sequence: TGTGCCAGCAGCTCCCGGACAGGGATCACTGAAGCTTTCTTT. Translating it yields CASSSRTGITEAFF.

This chain joins TRBV9 and TRBJ2-7, with 12 bases aligning to TRBD2. Trimming removed 4 bases from V and 3 bases from J; junction bases left unmatched: 5. This CDR3 comprises 15 residues. Germline V gives CDR1 SGDLS, CDR2 YYNGEE. CDR3 sequence: CASSRELAGGYEQYF. CDR3 DNA: TGTGCCAGCAGCAGGGAACTAGCGGGGGGCTACGAGCAGTACTTC. The full variable domain, completed using reference TRBV9 and TRBJ2-7, is DSGVTQTPKHLITATGQRVTLRCSPRSGDLSVYWYQQSLDQGLQFLIQYYNGEERAKGNILERFSAQQFPDLHSELNLSSLELGDSALYFCASSRELAGGYEQYFGPGTRLTVT.

This clone was picked up one time. The chain employs TRBV27 and TRBJ2-1, with a tentative D call TRBD2 (5 bases). This CDR3 is built from 11 residues. V was cut by 8 bases and J by 9 bases, with 11 bases left in between. CDR1 MNHEY and CDR2 SMNVEV come from the germline V gene (reference sequence). The CDR3 region is CASGPGSEQFF. CDR3 nucleotides: TGTGCCAGCGGCCCGGGGAGTGAGCAGTTCTTC.

The chain uses TRBV11-3 and TRBJ2-3, with D perhaps TRBD1 (6 bases). The CDR3 runs to 17 residues. Germline CDR1 reads SGHNT; CDR2 reads YENEEA. The germline V and J ends were trimmed by 1 base and 2 bases, with 16 bases remaining between them. The CDR3 DNA reads as TGTGCCAGCAGCTTAGGGAAGGACAGTTCGAACACAGATACGCAGTATTTT. Translated, it gives CASSLGKDSSNTDTQYF.

The chain links TRBV7-9 to TRBJ1-5, with TRBD1 matching over 9 bases. The V gene's germline CDR1 is SEHNR and CDR2 FQNEAQ (reference sequence). V was clipped by 5 bases and J by 1 base; unmatched bases: 6. The CDR3 contains 16 residues. The CDR3 is CASSPGQGPSNQPQHF. DNA of the CDR3: TGTGCCAGCAGCCCGGGACAGGGACCAAGCAATCAGCCCCAGCATTTT. The full variable domain, its missing parts supplied by reference TRBV7-9 and TRBJ1-5, is DTGVSQNPRHKITKRGQNVTFRCDPISEHNRLYWYRQTLGQGPEFLTYFQNEAQLEKSRLLSDRFSAERPKGSFSTLEIQRTEQGDSAMYLCASSPGQGPSNQPQHFGDGTRLSIL.

The chain employs TRBV5-1 and TRBJ2-3; TRBD2 matches at 13 bases. Germline V gene lookup returns CDR1 SGHRS and CDR2 YFSETQ. V shed 4 bases, J shed 5 bases, and the junction held 10 bases outside the gene matches. The CDR3 covers 17 residues. The CDR3 is CASSALLAGGKGDTQYF. CDR3 nucleotide sequence: TGCGCCAGCAGCGCATTACTAGCGGGAGGGAAGGGAGATACGCAGTATTTT.

The chain is built from TRBV19 and TRBJ1-2; maybe TRBD1 (6 bases). This CDR3 comprises 14 residues. Trimming took off 6 bases at V and 4 bases at J, with 15 bases between the two ends. Per germline, CDR1 LNHDA and CDR2 SQIVND (reference sequence). CDR3 sequence (DNA): TGTGCCAGTAGCAGGGGACCGCTCACCTATGGCTACACCTTC. Its translation is CASSRGPLTYGYTF.

V gene TRBV4-1 combines with J gene TRBJ1-4; perhaps TRBD1 as D (6 bases). V dropped 6 bases and J dropped 8 bases, with 16 bases sitting between them. Germline values: CDR1 MGHRA, CDR2 YSYEKL. The CDR3 runs 14 residues. The CDR3 protein is CASRPTGFGEKLFF. The CDR3 nucleotides read TGCGCCAGCAGGCCCACAGGGTTTGGAGAAAAACTGTTTTTT.

The V call is TRBV18, the J call TRBJ1-1, with 7 bases matching TRBD1. The CDR3 covers 15 residues. With 3 bases clipped from V and 3 bases from J, the junction kept 7 bases outside the gene matches. Germline CDR1 and CDR2: KGHSH and LQKENI. The CDR3, as DNA: TGTGCCAGCTCACCTCGGGACAGAGTGGACACTGAAGCTTTCTTT. Translation gives CASSPRDRVDTEAFF.